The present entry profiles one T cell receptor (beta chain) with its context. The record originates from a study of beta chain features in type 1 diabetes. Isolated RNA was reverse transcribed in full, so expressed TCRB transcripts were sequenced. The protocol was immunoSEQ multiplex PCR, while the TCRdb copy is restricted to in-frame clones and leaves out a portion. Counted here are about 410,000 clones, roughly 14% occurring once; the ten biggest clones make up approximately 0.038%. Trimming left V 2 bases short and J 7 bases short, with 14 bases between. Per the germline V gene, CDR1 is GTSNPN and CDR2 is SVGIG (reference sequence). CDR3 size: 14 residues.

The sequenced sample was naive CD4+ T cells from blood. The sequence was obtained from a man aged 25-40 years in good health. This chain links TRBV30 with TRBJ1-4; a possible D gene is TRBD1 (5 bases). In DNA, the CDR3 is TGTGCCTGGAGTACCCCAGGGTCGAGTGAAAAACTGTTTTTT. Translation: CAWSTPGSSEKLFF.